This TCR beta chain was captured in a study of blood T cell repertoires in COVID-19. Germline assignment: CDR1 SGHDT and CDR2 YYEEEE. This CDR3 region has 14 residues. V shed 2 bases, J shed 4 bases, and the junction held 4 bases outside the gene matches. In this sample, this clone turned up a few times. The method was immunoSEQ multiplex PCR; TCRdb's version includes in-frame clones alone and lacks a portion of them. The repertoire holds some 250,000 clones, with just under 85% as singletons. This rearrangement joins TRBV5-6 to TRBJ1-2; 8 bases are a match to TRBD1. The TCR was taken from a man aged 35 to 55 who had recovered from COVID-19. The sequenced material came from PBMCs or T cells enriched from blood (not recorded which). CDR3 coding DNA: TGTGCCAGCAGCTTCCGGGACAGGCCCTATGGCTACACCTTC. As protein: CASSFRDRPYGYTF.